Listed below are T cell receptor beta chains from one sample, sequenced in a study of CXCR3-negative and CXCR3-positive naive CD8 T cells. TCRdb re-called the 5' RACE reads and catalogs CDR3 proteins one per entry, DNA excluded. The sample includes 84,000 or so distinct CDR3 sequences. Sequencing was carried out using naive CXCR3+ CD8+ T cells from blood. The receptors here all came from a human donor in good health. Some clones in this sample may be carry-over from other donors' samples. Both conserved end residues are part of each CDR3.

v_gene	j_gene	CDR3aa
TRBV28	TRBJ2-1	CASTSGVDDEQFF
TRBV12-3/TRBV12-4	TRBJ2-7	CAISTGYEQYF
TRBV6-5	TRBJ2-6	CASSYRGSGANVLTF
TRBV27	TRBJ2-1	CASGPLGGNEQFF
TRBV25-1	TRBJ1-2	CASSEGRIGVYGYTF
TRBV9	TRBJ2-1	CASSMGRDGVYEQFF
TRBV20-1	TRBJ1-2	CSATRAQGFYGYTF
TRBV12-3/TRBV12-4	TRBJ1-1	CASKRDRGWNTEAFF
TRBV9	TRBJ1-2	CASSLTGTANYGYTF
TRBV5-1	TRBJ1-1	CASRLDGTEMNTEAFF
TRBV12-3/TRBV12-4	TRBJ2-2	CASSLIVIGELFF
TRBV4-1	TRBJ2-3	CASSQEVLGTDTQYF
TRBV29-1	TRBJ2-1	CSVAGGTINEQFF
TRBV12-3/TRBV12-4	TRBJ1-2	CASSSNSAPRYGYTF
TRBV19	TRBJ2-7	CASSIGTGVYEQYF
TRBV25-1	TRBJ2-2	CASSELGGRGTGELFF